This T cell receptor (beta chain) was documented in a study of OX40 agonist ivuxolimab in advanced cancers. Regarding the complete study: Ivuxolimab was an agonistic, fully human IgG2 monoclonal antibody directed against OX40 (CD134), a costimulatory receptor. Intravenous ivuxolimab was administered to patients every 2 weeks at six dose levels: 0.01, 0.1, 0.3, 1.5, 3 and 10 mg/kg. Peripheral TCRbeta sequencing aimed to test whether ivuxolimab altered TCR sequence diversity and caused clonal T-cell expansion. Of the roughly 52 dose-escalation patients, hepatocellular carcinoma was present in roughly 19, melanoma in approximately 15, renal cell carcinoma in 9 and head and neck cancer in 9. Partial responses occurred in three dose-escalation patients, of whom one had hepatocellular carcinoma and two had cutaneous melanoma. Patients were allowed to have had prior anti-PD-1, anti-PD-L1 or anti-CTLA-4 therapy, and roughly 40% of the dose-escalation patients had been treated with checkpoint inhibitors. A male proportion of 70% to 90% and a mean age of around 60 years, ranging from 23 to 79, were recorded for the dose-escalation cohort. The paper covers the monotherapy dose-escalation part of the phase I ivuxolimab trial, which included N of about 50 patients. On the study overall, not on this receptor specifically: Antigen specificity was not determined for the clonally expanded peripheral T cells. Low levels of normalized T-cell clonal expansion were also shown by some nonresponding patients. In the 0.1-3.0 mg/kg groups, partial responders had among the lowest normalized peripheral clonal expansion, particularly in CD8+ T cells. After ivuxolimab, expanded clones were on average more numerous among CD8+ T cells than among CD4+ T cells. Clonal expansion of both CD4+ and CD8+ blood T cells was observed from baseline to week 6 at doses 0.1 to 3.0 mg/kg.

The trial excluded patients who had a history of autoimmune disease or were on systemic immunosuppression. Peripheral blood for TCR sequencing was collected from all dose cohorts at baseline, on cycle 4 day 1, and on cycle 7 day 1. Samples came from an open-label, multicenter, first-in-human phase I dose-escalation trial of ivuxolimab. Adults with locally advanced or metastatic head and neck squamous cell, hepatocellular, melanoma or renal cell carcinoma were enrolled in the trial. CD4+ and CD8+ T cells were sorted separately from peripheral blood before TCR sequencing. Worth noting for this clone: The target of this receptor is not known. Per-nucleotide qualities are absent, and no much larger clonotype sits a single base away.

V was cut back by 0 bases and J by 4 bases, leaving a gap of 2 bases between them. The CDR3 runs 11 residues from the cysteine to the phenylalanine. Solely the CDR3 DNA is kept, with 33 bases framed from the first base. CDR1 and CDR2 are drawn from the germline V gene (reference sequence): SGHNT, YYREEE. To sequence the TCRbeta CDR3 region, genomic DNA was isolated from the sorted cells. TCRbeta CDR3 regions were sequenced using the immunoSEQ Assay. The immuneACCESS repertoire file appears here via TCRdb, limited to in-frame rearrangements. These files lack a portion of the clones; in checked studies, under half of the deficit traces to unresolved V genes, and the cause of the others is not known. The sample table shows some 150,000 clones, and approximately 94% are seen once. Roughly 1% of the sample rests with the top ten.

This TCR derives from an adult with an advanced solid tumor such as melanoma, head and neck, liver or kidney cancer. This sequence uses TRBV5-4 and TRBJ2-7; confidence is insufficient to name the D gene. The source was CD4+ or CD8+ T cells sorted from blood, collected in a trial of the OX40 agonist ivuxolimab. The CDR3 is CASSLVYEQYF. DNA sequence: TGTGCCAGCAGCTTGGTGTACGAGCAGTACTTC.